The T cell receptor (beta chain) under discussion was sequenced for a study of T cell responses to AZD1222 COVID-19 vaccine. Regarding the study as a whole: Clonal diversity may have been underestimated in mostly white British donors. No repertoire was sampled before or during the peak T cell response, only after it. Baseline seropositives among AZD1222 recipients totaled only 6 or 7.

The CDR3 length is 14 residues. Germline V gives CDR1 GTSNPN, CDR2 SVGIG (reference sequence). The V gene lost 1 base and the J gene lost 2 bases, with 11 bases spanning the gap. Sequencing used immunoSEQ multiplex PCR; TCRdb keeps in-frame clones, though not all of them. The table shows 160,000 or so clones, with 92% occurring only once. Of note for this clone: Antigen unknown.

The sequence came from an adult who received the AZD1222 COVID-19 vaccine. Sequenced material: peripheral blood, taken 28 days after the second AZD1222 dose. J is TRBJ1-2 and V is TRBV30; TRBD1 is a possible D gene (5 bases). The CDR3 DNA is TGTGCCTGGAGTGGTACAGGTGACAACTATGGCTACACCTTC. Protein product: CAWSGTGDNYGYTF.